A single T cell receptor beta chain is shown here with its context. Its cognate antigen is unknown. This record belongs to a study of T cells in Graves' hyperthyroidism and ophthalmopathy. General study findings and limits: The model forecast ophthalmopathy, anticipating it by a median around 6.5 months before onset.

Amplification yielded TCR beta CDR3 regions, with RNA transcripts as the source. First-round RT-PCR of the TCR CDR3 relied on the HTBI primer set. In TCRdb, the multiplex PCR reads were re-called with MiXCR into one record per CDR3 protein. The table shows approximately 480,000 distinct CDR3 sequences, with less than 25% occurring only once. Germline V gene sequence: CDR1 SGDLS, CDR2 YYNGEE. CDR3 length: 14 residues. The ends were cut back, 4 bases at V and 9 bases at J, with 17 bases in the middle. Material for sequencing was blood. The source is a man younger than 35 with Graves' hyperthyroidism. The chain joins TRBV9 to TRBJ1-5; D ambiguous. The CDR3 sequence is CASSPAALFWPQHF. In DNA form, the CDR3 reads TGTGCCAGCAGCCCGGCGGCATTATTTTGGCCCCAGCATTTT. Together with reference TRBV9 and TRBJ1-5, the CDR3 gives the full variable domain: DSGVTQTPKHLITATGQRVTLRCSPRSGDLSVYWYQQSLDQGLQFLIQYYNGEERAKGNILERFSAQQFPDLHSELNLSSLELGDSALYFCASSPAALFWPQHFGDGTRLSIL.